Described below is a single T cell receptor beta chain sequence and its context. The target antigen is unknown. The data belong to a study of cytomegalovirus exposure and HLA in healthy donors. Repertoires were generated with immunoSEQ multiplex PCR, while TCRdb's copy carries only in-frame clones and drops some. This table holds some 69,000 clones, about 94% found once. The donors were members of the validation cohort comprising approximately 110 subjects, separate from the roughly 640-subject first cohort. The CDR3 totals 17 residues. CDR1 and CDR2 from the germline V gene are SGHTA and FQGNSA. Unmatched junction bases numbered 7, after V lost 1 base and J lost 1 base. Study observations and caveats: In the roughly 120 validation repertoires, a later analysis found that first-cohort TCR clusters tended to co-occur. The study recorded about 150 TCR beta chains that were cytomegalovirus-associated. Most TCR sequences showed up rarely, but some public TCRs showed up in many donors.

The chain carries TRBV7-2 and TRBJ2-5; 9 bases are shared with TRBD2. Sequencing was performed on PBMCs. This TCR came from a man younger than 35 in good health and CMV-seropositive. Here the CDR3 reads CASSLEPSGDLQETQYF. CDR3 sequence (DNA): TGTGCCAGCAGCTTAGAACCTAGCGGGGATCTCCAAGAGACCCAGTACTTC.